One sample yielded the 8 T cell receptor beta chains listed below, sequenced in a study of CD8 T cells in Susac syndrome. Random hexamers primed reverse transcription of about 0.5 to 1 ug RNA. A single record per CDR3 protein comes from TCRdb applying MiXCR to the immunoSEQ multiplex PCR reads. The sample lists about 280,000 distinct CDR3 sequences; about 88% were seen once. The sample consisted of CD8+ T cells from PBMCs. The source of these receptors is a human donor with multiple sclerosis.

The gene calls are TRBV5-4 and TRBJ1-1; possible D gene TRBD1, 5 bases. This CDR3 has 13 amino acids. Germline lookup yields CDR1 SGHNT and CDR2 YYREEE (reference sequence). Trimming pared 2 bases from V and 8 bases from J, leaving 13 bases between. The CDR3 protein is CASSFSGSLEAFF. CDR3 coding DNA: TGTGCCAGCAGCTTTTCAGGGAGCCTCGAAGCTTTCTTT.

This clonotype appeared a single time. The chain employs TRBV9 and TRBJ2-2, with D possibly matching TRBD2 (5 bases). The germline gives CDR1 SGDLS, CDR2 YYNGEE. This CDR3 has 16 residues. Between the trimmed V and J ends, which lost 4 bases and 0 bases, there was a span of 13 bases. For the CDR3, the DNA is TGTGCCAGCAGCCCCTCAGCGGTCGCGAACACCGGGGAGCTGTTTTTT. Translated: CASSPSAVANTGELFF.

V and J are TRBV30 and TRBJ2-5; D is unclear. Deletions cut 2 bases from V and 2 bases from J, with 6 bases between. CDR3 length: 12 residues. Germline values: CDR1 GTSNPN, CDR2 SVGIG (reference sequence). CDR3 residues: CAWSMGQETQYF. The CDR3, as DNA: TGTGCCTGGAGTATGGGACAAGAGACCCAGTACTTC.

The gene calls are TRBV5-4 and TRBJ1-1; possibly TRBD1 for D (5 bases). Deletions cut 3 bases from V and 0 bases from J, with 9 bases between. Per the germline V gene, CDR1 is SGHNT and CDR2 is YYREEE (reference sequence). This CDR3 is built from 14 residues. The CDR3 loop is CASSSWDLNTEAFF. CDR3 bases: TGTGCCAGCAGCTCCTGGGACCTGAACACTGAAGCTTTCTTT.

The chain has TRBV9 and TRBJ2-3, with D tentatively TRBD1 (5 bases). The CDR3 is 16 amino acids. Germline V gives CDR1 SGDLS, CDR2 YYNGEE. V dropped 4 bases and J dropped 5 bases, with 20 bases sitting between them. The CDR3 region is CASSPGAPTMGDTQYF. The CDR3 nucleotides read TGTGCCAGCAGCCCTGGGGCTCCCACGATGGGAGATACGCAGTATTTT.

The V and J genes are TRBV4-1 and TRBJ2-7; D ambiguous. CDR1 MGHRA and CDR2 YSYEKL come from the germline V gene. Trimming took 0 bases from V and 0 from J, leaving 6 bases between them. The CDR3 covers 14 residues. Here the CDR3 DNA reads TGCGCCAGCAGCCAAGATTTAGGCTCCTACGAGCAGTACTTC. This sequence encodes CASSQDLGSYEQYF.

This chain connects TRBV9 to TRBJ2-3; D might be TRBD1 (5 bases). The germline V and J ends were trimmed by 4 bases and 3 bases, with 18 bases remaining between them. CDR1 and CDR2 (germline): SGDLS, YYNGEE. This CDR3 is 16 amino acids long. The CDR3, as DNA: TGTGCCAGCAGCCCCCGTCAAGGGGTCGGGACAGATACGCAGTATTTT. It specifies CASSPRQGVGTDTQYF.

The chain employs TRBV25-1 and TRBJ2-1; TRBD2 matches at 12 bases. Unmatched junction bases numbered 4, after V lost 5 bases and J lost 8 bases. Germline CDR1 is MGHDK and CDR2 is SYGVNS. The CDR3 totals 14 residues. CDR3 protein: CASSRLAGADEQFF. The DNA for the CDR3 is TGTGCCAGCAGTCGACTAGCGGGAGCCGATGAGCAGTTCTTC.